This section outlines one T cell receptor (beta chain) sequence together with its context. The sample is drawn from a study of blood T cell repertoires in COVID-19. Study in general: Sample material is recorded as cDNA or gDNA derived from T cells, B-cell-depleted T cells, or PBMCs.

Germline V gives CDR1 SGHAT, CDR2 FQNNGV. CDR3 length equals 15 residues. V lost 4 bases and J 4 bases, leaving 14 bases between the germline ends. Measured with immunoSEQ multiplex PCR; TCRdb has only the in-frame clones, and not every one. The sample contains 200,000 to 300,000 clones, 90% of which appear only once. The chain combines TRBV11-2 with TRBJ1-3; TRBD1 is a possible D gene (5 bases). This sequence originates from a middle-aged woman with acute or convalescent COVID-19. The specimen was peripheral blood. The CDR3 DNA is TGTGCCAGCAGCTCGGCGGGGGTCTACGGAAACACCATATATTTT. This encodes CASSSAGVYGNTIYF.